Listed below are T cell receptor beta chains from one sample, sequenced in a study of T cells in Graves' hyperthyroidism and ophthalmopathy. TCRdb re-called the multiplex PCR reads with MiXCR, one entry per CDR3 protein. The table has 450,000 to 550,000 distinct CDR3 sequences, roughly a quarter seen once; the top ten hold approximately 10%. Sequences were obtained from blood. These receptors were obtained from a woman aged 30 to 39 with Graves' ophthalmopathy. The CDR3 runs from the conserved cysteine through the conserved F or W. Each record gives: V gene, J gene, D gene, clone size, CDR3 DNA, CDR3 protein. D genes are given only for firm matches. Part of the rows lack a size; the others show once, few, many or a class for expanded clones.

>TRBV6-1|TRBJ2-2|.|many
TGTGCCAGCAGTAGACCGGGTTTTGACGGGGAGCTGTTTTTT
CASSRPGFDGELFF
>TRBV5-1|TRBJ1-1|.|few
TGCGCCAGCAGCTTGGTCGGACGTATGGGTGCTTTCTTT
CASSLVGRMGAFF
>TRBV20-1|TRBJ1-1|.|many
TGCAGTGCTAGACCCTCAGCCATGAACACTGAAGCTTTCTTT
CSARPSAMNTEAFF
>TRBV3-1|TRBJ1-1|.|.
TGTGCCAGCAGCCAAAGGCACAACACTGAAGCTTTCTTT
CASSQRHNTEAFF
>TRBV20-1|TRBJ1-5|TRBD1|.
TGCAGTGCTAGAGTAGGAGGGGGCCACGATCAGCCCCAGCATTTT
CSARVGGGHDQPQHF
>TRBV25-1|TRBJ1-1|.|many
TGTGCCAGCAGGGTAGGGGAGACTGAAGCTTTCTTT
CASRVGETEAFF
>TRBV20-1|TRBJ1-5|.|.
TGCAGTGCTAGAAGCTATAGCAATCAGCCCCAGCATTTT
CSARSYSNQPQHF
>TRBV6-1|TRBJ1-3|.|many
TGTGCCAGCAGCCCCGGACACTTCTCTGGAAACACCATATATTTT
CASSPGHFSGNTIYF
>TRBV10-2|TRBJ2-7|.|.
TGCGCCAGCACTGACTACCTGGGCTACGAGCAGTACTTC
CASTDYLGYEQYF
>TRBV5-5|TRBJ2-7|TRBD2|few
TGTGCCAGCAGCTTGACTAGCGGGTCCCACTACGAGCAGTACTTC
CASSLTSGSHYEQYF
>TRBV28|TRBJ1-6|.|.
TGTGCCAGCAGTTTACTGGGGAACGGTTCACCCCTCCACTTT
CASSLLGNGSPLHF
>TRBV27|TRBJ1-5|TRBD1|many
TGTGCCAGCCGACTTACAGGGGACGGGCAGCCCCAGCATTTT
CASRLTGDGQPQHF
>TRBV20-1|TRBJ2-7|TRBD2|many
TGCAGTGCTAGGGACCCCGGGACTAGCGTCTACCTAGGGGAGCAGTACTTC
CSARDPGTSVYLGEQYF
>TRBV5-6|TRBJ1-1|.|many
TGTGCCAGCAGCTCCCTGGCCACCTTGAACACTGAAGCTTTCTTT
CASSSLATLNTEAFF
>TRBV7-9|TRBJ1-2|.|many
TGTGCCAGCAGCTTAAGTCGGGGCATCTATGGCTACACCTTC
CASSLSRGIYGYTF
>TRBV6-1|TRBJ2-5|TRBD1|many
TGTGCCAGCACTACCCGGTGGGGGACAGGGGAGACCCAGTACTTC
CASTTRWGTGETQYF
>TRBV20-1|TRBJ1-2|.|many
TGCAGTGCTAGTTCCCTCCGGGACGGGAACTATGGCTACACCTTC
CSASSLRDGNYGYTF
>TRBV12-5|TRBJ1-6|.|.
TGTGCTAGTGGACACAGGGAACGCGATTCACCCCTCCACTTT
CASGHRERDSPLHF
>TRBV27|TRBJ1-1|TRBD1|many
TGTGCCAGCAGTCGCGGACAGGACAACCTGAACACTGAAGCTTTCTTT
CASSRGQDNLNTEAFF